One and the same sample provided the 3 T cell receptor beta chains below, sequenced in a study of human T cells and chemical hapten exposure. MiXCR was run by TCRdb on the RACE reads, yielding one entry per CDR3 protein. The repertoire holds some 50,000 distinct CDR3 sequences, with roughly 4.5% as singletons. Time point meaning: healthy volunteer bleed at 2 weeks. The template was total RNA from unfractionated whole blood. The sample was whole blood. Every receptor here comes from a human donor in good health. Some clones in this sample may be carry-over from other donors' samples.

This clonotype occurred many times. This chain links TRBV28 with TRBJ2-5, with unresolved D. This CDR3 has 12 amino acids. The V gene lost 7 bases and the J gene lost 10 bases, with 16 bases spanning the gap. Germline V CDR1 and CDR2: MDHEN, SYDVKM. CDR3 in amino acids: CASTDLLEDQYF. CDR3 DNA sequence: TGTGCCAGCACCGATCTTCTCGAGGACCAGTACTTC. The variable domain in full, completed from reference TRBV28 and TRBJ2-5, reads DVKVTQSSRYLVKRTGEKVFLECVQDMDHENMFWYRQDPGLGLRLIYFSYDVKMKEKGDIPEGYSVSREKKERFSLILESASTNQTSMYLCASTDLLEDQYFGPGTRLLVL.

The chain carries TRBV13 and TRBJ2-7, with D tentatively TRBD1 or TRBD2 (5 bases each). CDR1 PRHDT and CDR2 FYEKMQ come from the germline V gene (reference sequence). Trimming left V 5 bases short and J 2 bases short, with 10 bases between. This CDR3 is built from 13 residues. CDR3 sequence reads: CASSPGRAYEQYF. In DNA form, the CDR3 reads TGTGCCAGCAGCCCGGGACGCGCCTACGAGCAGTACTTC.

This clonotype was seen many times. The rearrangement links TRBV10-3 to TRBJ2-7; TRBD2 is a possible D gene (6 bases). The CDR3 covers 15 residues. Trimming shortened V by 0 bases and J by 0 bases, and 9 bases separated the two germline ends. Per the germline V gene, CDR1 is ENHRY and CDR2 is SYGVKD. In DNA form, the CDR3 reads TGTGCCATCAGTGAGTCGTCCGGGAGCTCCTACGAGCAGTACTTC. This encodes CAISESSGSSYEQYF.